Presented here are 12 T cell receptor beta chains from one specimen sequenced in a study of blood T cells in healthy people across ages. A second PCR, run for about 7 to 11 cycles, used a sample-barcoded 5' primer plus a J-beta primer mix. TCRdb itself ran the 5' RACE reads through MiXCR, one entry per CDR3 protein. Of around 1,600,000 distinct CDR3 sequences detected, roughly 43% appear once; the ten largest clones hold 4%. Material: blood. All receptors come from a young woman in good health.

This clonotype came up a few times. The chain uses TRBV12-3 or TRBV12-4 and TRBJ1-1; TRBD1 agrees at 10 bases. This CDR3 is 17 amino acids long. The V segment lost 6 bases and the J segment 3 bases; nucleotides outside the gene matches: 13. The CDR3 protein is CASRTGWDRGWDTEAFF. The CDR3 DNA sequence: TGTGCCAGCAGGACGGGGTGGGACAGGGGTTGGGACACTGAAGCTTTCTTT.

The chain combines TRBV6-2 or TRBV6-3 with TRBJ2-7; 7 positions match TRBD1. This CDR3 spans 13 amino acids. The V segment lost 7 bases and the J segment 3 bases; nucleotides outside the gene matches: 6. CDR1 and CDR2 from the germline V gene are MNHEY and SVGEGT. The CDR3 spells CASTQQGFYEQYF. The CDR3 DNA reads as TGTGCCAGCACTCAACAGGGGTTCTACGAGCAGTACTTC.

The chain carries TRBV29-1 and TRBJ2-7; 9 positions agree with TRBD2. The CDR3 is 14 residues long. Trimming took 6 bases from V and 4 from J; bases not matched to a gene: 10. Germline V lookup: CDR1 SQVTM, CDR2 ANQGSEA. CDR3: CSVQRGASAYEQYF. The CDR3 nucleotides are TGCAGCGTACAGCGGGGGGCTAGCGCTTACGAGCAGTACTTC.

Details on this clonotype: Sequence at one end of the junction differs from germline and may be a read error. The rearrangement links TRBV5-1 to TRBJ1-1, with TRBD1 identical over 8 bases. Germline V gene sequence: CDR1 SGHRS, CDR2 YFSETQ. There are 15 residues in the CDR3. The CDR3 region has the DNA TGCGCCAGCAGCTTGGGGACAGGGCGTTACACTGAGGCTTTCTTT. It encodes CASSLGTGRYTEAFF.

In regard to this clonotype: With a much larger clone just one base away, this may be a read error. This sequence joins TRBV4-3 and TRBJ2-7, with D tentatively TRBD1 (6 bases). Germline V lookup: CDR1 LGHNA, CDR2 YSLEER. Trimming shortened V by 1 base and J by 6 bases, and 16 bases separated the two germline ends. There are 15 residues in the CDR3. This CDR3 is CASSQGVRGRCEQYF. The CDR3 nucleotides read TGCGCCAGCAGCCAAGGCGTGAGGGGGAGATGCGAGCAGTACTTC.

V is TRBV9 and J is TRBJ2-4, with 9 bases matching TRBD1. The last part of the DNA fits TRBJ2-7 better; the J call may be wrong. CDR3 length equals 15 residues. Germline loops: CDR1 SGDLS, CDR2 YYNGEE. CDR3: CASSRSRDRVYEQYF. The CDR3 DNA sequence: TGTGCCAGCAGCCGATCAAGGGACAGGGTGTACGAGCAGTACTTC.

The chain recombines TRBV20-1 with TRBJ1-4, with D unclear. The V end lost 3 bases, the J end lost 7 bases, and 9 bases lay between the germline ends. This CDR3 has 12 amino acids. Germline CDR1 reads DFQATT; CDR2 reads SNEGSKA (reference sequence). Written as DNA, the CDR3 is TGCAGTGCTAGTGTACGGGCTGAAAAACTGTTTTTT. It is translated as CSASVRAEKLFF.

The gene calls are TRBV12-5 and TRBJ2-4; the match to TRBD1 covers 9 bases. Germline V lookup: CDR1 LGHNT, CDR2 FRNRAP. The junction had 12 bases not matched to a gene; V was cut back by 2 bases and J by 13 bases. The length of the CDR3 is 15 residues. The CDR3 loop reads CASGLIGQGNNEQYF. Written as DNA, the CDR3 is TGTGCTAGTGGTTTGATTGGACAGGGGAACAATGAGCAGTACTTC.

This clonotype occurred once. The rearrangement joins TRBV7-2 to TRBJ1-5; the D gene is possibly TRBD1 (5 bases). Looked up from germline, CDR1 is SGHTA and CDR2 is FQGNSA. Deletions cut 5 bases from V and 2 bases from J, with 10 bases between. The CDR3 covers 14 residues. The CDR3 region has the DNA TGTGCCAGCAGCCGATGGGACGGCAATCAGCCCCAGCATTTT. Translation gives CASSRWDGNQPQHF.

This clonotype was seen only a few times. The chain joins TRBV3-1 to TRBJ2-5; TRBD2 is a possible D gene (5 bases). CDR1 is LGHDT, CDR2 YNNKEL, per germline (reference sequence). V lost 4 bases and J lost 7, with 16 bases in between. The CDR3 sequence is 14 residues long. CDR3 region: CASSLIARVGTQYF. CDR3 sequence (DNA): TGTGCCAGCAGCCTCATAGCGAGAGTAGGGACCCAGTACTTC.

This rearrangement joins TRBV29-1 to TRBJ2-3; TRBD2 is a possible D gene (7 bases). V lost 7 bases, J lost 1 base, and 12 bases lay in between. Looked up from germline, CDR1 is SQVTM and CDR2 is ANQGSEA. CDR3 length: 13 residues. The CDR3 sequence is CSGRGAGTDTQYF. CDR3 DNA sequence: TGCAGCGGCCGGGGGGCCGGCACAGATACGCAGTATTTT.

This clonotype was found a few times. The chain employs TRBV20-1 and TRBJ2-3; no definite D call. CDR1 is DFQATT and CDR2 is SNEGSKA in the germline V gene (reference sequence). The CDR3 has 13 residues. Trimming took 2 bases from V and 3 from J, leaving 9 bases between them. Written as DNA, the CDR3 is TGCAGTGCTAGAATGTCGTCAACAGATACGCAGTATTTT. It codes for CSARMSSTDTQYF.